This T cell receptor (beta chain) was documented in a study of CD8 T cells in ankylosing spondylitis. General study findings and limits: Reportedly, significant enrichment of disease-linked clones occurred in matched ankylosing spondylitis synovial fluid. Apparently characteristic of ankylosing spondylitis blood was a TCR beta motif (eight highly homologous variants). Some motif variants had been reported before (in reactive arthritis synovial fluid and blood). Disease-associated clones were CD8+ and fairly uncommon in peripheral blood.

Remarks on this clonotype: Antigen specificity is unknown.

TCRdb re-derived calls from the 5' RACE reads in MiXCR, one entry per CDR3 protein. The top ten hold 2.5% to 4% of the sample, which has 100,000 to 150,000 distinct CDR3 sequences, approximately 9.9% seen once. The CDR3 is made up of 16 amino acids. Germline CDR1 and CDR2: SGHRS and YFSETQ. Trimming cost V 5 bases and J 3 bases; bases outside gene matches: 9. The sequence was collected from a male donor with ankylosing spondylitis or in good health (not recorded which). The sample consisted of blood, either unsorted or a sorted T cell fraction (not recorded which). This sequence joins TRBV5-1 and TRBJ2-5, with 11 nucleotides matching TRBD1. The chain's CDR3 is CASSPGQGGGKETQYF. In DNA, the CDR3 is TGCGCCAGCAGTCCGGGACAGGGGGGCGGAAAAGAGACCCAGTACTTC.